This T cell receptor beta chain was sequenced for a study of blood T cells in healthy people across ages. Primed by a sample-barcoded 5' primer and a J-beta primer mix, a second PCR proceeded for about 6 to 11 cycles. TCRdb used MiXCR to reprocess the 5' RACE reads, holding one entry per CDR3 protein. The table has about 680,000 distinct CDR3 sequences, 45% to 50% seen once; the top ten hold 30% to 40%. The V gene end was trimmed by 3 bases and the J gene end by 3 bases; junction bases not matched to a gene: 11. The germline V gene has CDR1 SGHTA and CDR2 FQGNSA. The length of the CDR3 is 18 residues.

The clonotype comes from an older woman in good health. The chain couples TRBV7-2 to TRBJ2-4; 10 positions match TRBD1. Sequenced sample: blood. The CDR3 is CASSFRTPGQGSKNIQYF. DNA of the CDR3: TGTGCCAGCAGCTTTAGGACCCCGGGACAGGGGAGCAAAAACATTCAGTACTTC.